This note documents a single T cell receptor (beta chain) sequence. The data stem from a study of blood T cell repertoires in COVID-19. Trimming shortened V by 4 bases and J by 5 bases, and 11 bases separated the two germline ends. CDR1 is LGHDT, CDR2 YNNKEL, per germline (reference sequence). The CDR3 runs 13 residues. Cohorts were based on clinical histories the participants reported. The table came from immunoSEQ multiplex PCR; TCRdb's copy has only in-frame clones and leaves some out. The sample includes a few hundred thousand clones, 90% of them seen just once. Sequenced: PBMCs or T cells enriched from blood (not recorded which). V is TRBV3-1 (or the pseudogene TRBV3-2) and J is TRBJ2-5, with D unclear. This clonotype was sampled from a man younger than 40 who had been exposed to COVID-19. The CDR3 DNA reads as TGTGCCAGCAGCCCCCAGGTACGGGAGACCCAGTACTTC. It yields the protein CASSPQVRETQYF.